This entry concerns a single T cell receptor beta chain. Its specificity is unknown. The sample comes from a study of STAT3 mutations in large granular lymphocyte leukemia. Germline V gives CDR1 SNHLY, CDR2 FYNNEI. The junction had 4 bases not matched to a gene; V was cut back by 6 bases and J by 1 base. The length of the CDR3 is 14 residues. Study-level findings and limits: A small but highly pathogenic clone may have been missed. After therapy, about 35% of the 18 patients switched clonotypes, all new clones STAT3 wild type. Every T-cell large granular lymphocyte leukemia patient had at least one immunodominant TCR beta clonotype.

Profiling relied on immunoSEQ multiplex PCR, and the TCRdb table lists in-frame clones only, not all of them. Of under 20,000 clones in the sample, around 92% were seen once. The sequenced sample consisted of peripheral blood mononuclear cells. This receptor was obtained from a man aged 55 to 70 with T-cell large granular lymphocyte leukemia. Some clones in this sample may be carry-over from other donors' samples. The chain carries TRBV2 and TRBJ2-7, with TRBD1 identical over 9 bases. CDR3 loop: CASSAGTGSYEQYF. The CDR3 DNA is TGTGCCAGCAGCGCCGGGACAGGGTCCTACGAGCAGTACTTC.